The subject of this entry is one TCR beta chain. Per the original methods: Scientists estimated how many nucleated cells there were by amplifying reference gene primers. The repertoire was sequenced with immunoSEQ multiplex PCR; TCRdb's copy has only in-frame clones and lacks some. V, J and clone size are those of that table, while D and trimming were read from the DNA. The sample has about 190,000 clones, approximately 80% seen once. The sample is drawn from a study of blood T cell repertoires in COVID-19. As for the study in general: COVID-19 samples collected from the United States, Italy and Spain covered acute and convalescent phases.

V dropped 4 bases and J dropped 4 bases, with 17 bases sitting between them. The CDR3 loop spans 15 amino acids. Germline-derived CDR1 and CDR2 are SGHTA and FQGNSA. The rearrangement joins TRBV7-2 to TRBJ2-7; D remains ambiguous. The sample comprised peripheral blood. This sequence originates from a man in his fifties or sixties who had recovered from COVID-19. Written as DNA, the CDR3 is TGTGCCAGCAGCTCCACTGTAATCCGAAAATACGAGCAGTACTTC. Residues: CASSSTVIRKYEQYF.